The next 12 T cell receptor beta chains were all read from a single sample in a study of shared clonotypes between healthy human individuals. TCRdb's table, derived via immunoSEQ multiplex PCR, lists solely in-frame clones and lacks some. The table shows about 1 million clones, with about three quarters occurring only once. Sequencing was done on a sample of memory CD4+ T cells sorted from blood. This sample's subset: CD45RA-negative fraction. Receptors originate from a man aged 18 to 30 in good health.

This clone was seen a handful of times. V gene TRBV5-6 combines with J gene TRBJ2-5; 9 nucleotides agree with TRBD1. The CDR3 loop spans 15 amino acids. Germline V gives CDR1 SGHDT, CDR2 YYEEEE. Germline trimming cut 3 bases from V and 3 bases from J; bases unmatched to any gene: 6. CDR3 sequence reads: CASSSGTGKEETQYF. CDR3 DNA sequence: TGTGCCAGCAGCTCCGGGACAGGGAAGGAAGAGACCCAGTACTTC.

V gene TRBV5-4 combines with J gene TRBJ2-3, with a weak D call TRBD1 (7 bases). Trimming left V 4 bases short and J 7 bases short, with 16 bases between. Germline V gene data show CDR1 as SGHNT and CDR2 as YYREEE (reference sequence). The CDR3 runs 14 residues. Here the CDR3 reads CASSRRDSPYTQYF. Here the CDR3 DNA reads TGTGCCAGCAGCCGGAGGGACAGTCCCTATACGCAGTATTTT.

The chain couples TRBV6-5 to TRBJ1-1, with unresolved D. Germline-derived CDR1 and CDR2 are MNHEY and SVGAGI. V was trimmed by 5 bases and J by 4 bases, leaving 14 bases between them. This CDR3 has 14 amino acids. CDR3 loop: CASSPGRDGTEAFF. CDR3 DNA: TGTGCCAGCAGTCCAGGAAGAGACGGCACTGAAGCTTTCTTT.

The genes are TRBV6-5 and TRBJ1-3, with D hard to call. V lost 4 bases and J lost 0, with 13 bases in between. In germline, CDR1 is MNHEY, CDR2 SVGAGI. This CDR3 has 16 amino acids. The CDR3: CASSSSGPISGNTIYF. CDR3 DNA sequence: TGTGCCAGCAGTTCGTCAGGACCTATCTCTGGAAACACCATATATTTT.

The chain uses TRBV12-1 and TRBJ2-2. TRBV12-1 is a pseudogene. CDR3 length equals 16 residues. CDR3 amino acids: CASSFARQGGTGELFF. The DNA for the CDR3 is TGTGCCAGCAGCTTTGCTAGACAGGGAGGGACCGGGGAGCTGTTTTTT.

The CDR3 reads CASSFRQGVSGNTIYF. The CDR3 coding sequence is TGTGCCAGCAGCTTCAGACAGGGAGTCTCTGGAAACACCATATATTTT. This chain joins TRBV7-9 and TRBJ1-3; TRBD1 matches at 7 bases. The CDR3 covers 16 residues. Germline trimming cut 3 bases from V and 0 bases from J; bases unmatched to any gene: 5. Germline V gene sequence: CDR1 SEHNR, CDR2 FQNEAQ (reference sequence).

This clone was seen repeatedly, ten times or more. The rearrangement uses TRBV28 and TRBJ2-7; D unclear. V was cut by 8 bases and J by 3 bases, with 17 bases left in between. Germline loops: CDR1 MDHEN, CDR2 SYDVKM. The CDR3 has 14 residues. CDR3 DNA sequence: TGTGCCAGCGCCACGCACGGGCAGAACTACGAGCAGTACTTC. As protein: CASATHGQNYEQYF.

The chain links TRBV5-5 to TRBJ1-5; TRBD1 aligns across 8 bases. The germline V gene has CDR1 SGHKS and CDR2 YYEKEE (reference sequence). Trimming took 2 bases from V and 3 from J; bases not matched to a gene: 4. This CDR3 comprises 15 residues. The DNA for the CDR3 is TGTGCCAGCAGCTTTGGACAGGGCATCAATCAGCCCCAGCATTTT. This gives the protein CASSFGQGINQPQHF.

The chain joins TRBV10-3 to TRBJ1-5; D gene ambiguous. CDR1 and CDR2 from the germline V gene are ENHRY and SYGVKD. CDR3 length: 15 amino acids. Trimming removed 0 bases at V and 4 bases at J, with 10 bases between. CDR3 sequence reads: CAISESLDGNQPQHF. CDR3 bases: TGTGCCATCAGTGAGTCTCTGGACGGAAATCAGCCCCAGCATTTT.

The genes are TRBV4-1 and TRBJ2-1; tentative D call: TRBD1 (6 bases). The V gene's germline CDR1 is MGHRA and CDR2 YSYEKL. The CDR3 covers 13 residues. The V end lost 1 base, the J end lost 9 bases, and 10 bases lay between the germline ends. The CDR3 nucleotides are TGCGCCAGCAGCCAAGCCAGGGGAACTGAGCAGTTCTTC. This gives the protein CASSQARGTEQFF.

The chain is built from TRBV6-1 and TRBJ2-2; D gene unclear. Germline V lookup: CDR1 MNHNS, CDR2 SASEGT. V lost 3 bases, J lost 1 base, and 3 bases lay in between. The CDR3 extends over 13 amino acids. CDR3 bases: TGTGCCAGCAGTGACTGGAACACCGGGGAGCTGTTTTTT. This codes for CASSDWNTGELFF.

The chain is built from TRBV5-6 and TRBJ2-3; 9 bases are a match to TRBD1. The CDR3 runs to 16 residues. Trimming took 0 bases from V and 2 from J; bases not matched to a gene: 4. Germline CDR1 SGHDT, CDR2 YYEEEE. The CDR3 protein is CASSLGDRASTDTQYF. In nucleotides, the CDR3 is TGTGCCAGCAGCTTGGGGGACAGGGCCTCCACAGATACGCAGTATTTT.